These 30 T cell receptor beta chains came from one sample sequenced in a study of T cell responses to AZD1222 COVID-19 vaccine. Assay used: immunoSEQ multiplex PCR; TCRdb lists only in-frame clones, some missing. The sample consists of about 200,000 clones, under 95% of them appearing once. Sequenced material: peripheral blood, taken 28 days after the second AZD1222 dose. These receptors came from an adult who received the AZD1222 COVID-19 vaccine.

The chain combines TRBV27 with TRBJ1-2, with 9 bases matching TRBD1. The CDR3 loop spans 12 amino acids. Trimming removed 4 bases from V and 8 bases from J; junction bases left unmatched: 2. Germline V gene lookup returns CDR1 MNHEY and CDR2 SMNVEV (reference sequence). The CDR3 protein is CASSYTGGGYTF. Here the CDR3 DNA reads TGTGCCAGCAGTTACACAGGGGGCGGCTACACCTTC.

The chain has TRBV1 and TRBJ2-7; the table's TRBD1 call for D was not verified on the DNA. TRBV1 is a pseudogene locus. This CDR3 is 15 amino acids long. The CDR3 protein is CTSSQVTGSMNEQYF. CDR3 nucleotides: TGCACCAGCAGCCAAGTTACAGGATCGATGAACGAGCAGTACTTC.

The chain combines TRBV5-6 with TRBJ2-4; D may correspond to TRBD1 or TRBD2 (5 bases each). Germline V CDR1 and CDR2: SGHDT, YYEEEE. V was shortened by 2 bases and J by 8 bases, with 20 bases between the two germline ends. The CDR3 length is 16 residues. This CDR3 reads CASSFRAGPKLDIQYF. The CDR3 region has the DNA TGTGCCAGCAGCTTCAGGGCGGGCCCGAAGCTAGACATTCAGTACTTC.

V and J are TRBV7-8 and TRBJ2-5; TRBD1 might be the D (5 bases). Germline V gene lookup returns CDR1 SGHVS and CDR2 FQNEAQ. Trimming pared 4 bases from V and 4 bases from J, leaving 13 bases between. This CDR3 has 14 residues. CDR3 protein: CASSSTRVTETQYF. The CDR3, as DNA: TGTGCCAGCAGCTCCACCAGGGTTACAGAGACCCAGTACTTC.

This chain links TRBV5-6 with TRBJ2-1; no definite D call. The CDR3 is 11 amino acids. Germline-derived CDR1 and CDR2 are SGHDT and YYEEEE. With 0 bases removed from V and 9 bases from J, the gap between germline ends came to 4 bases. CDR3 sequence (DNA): TGTGCCAGCAGCTTGGTTGGTGAGCAGTTCTTC. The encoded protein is CASSLVGEQFF.

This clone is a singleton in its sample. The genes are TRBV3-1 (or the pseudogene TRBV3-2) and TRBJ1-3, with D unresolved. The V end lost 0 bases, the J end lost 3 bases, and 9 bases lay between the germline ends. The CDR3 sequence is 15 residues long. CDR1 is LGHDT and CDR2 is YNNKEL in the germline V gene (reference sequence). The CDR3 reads CASSQERVRGNTIYF. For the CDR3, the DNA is TGTGCCAGCAGCCAAGAAAGGGTTCGTGGAAACACCATATATTTT.

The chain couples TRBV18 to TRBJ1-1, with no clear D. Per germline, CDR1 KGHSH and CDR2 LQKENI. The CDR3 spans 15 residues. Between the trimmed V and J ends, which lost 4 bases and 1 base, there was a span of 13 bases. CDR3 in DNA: TGTGCCAGCTCACGCCAAGGTCCTGCGAACACTGAAGCTTTCTTT. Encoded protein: CASSRQGPANTEAFF.

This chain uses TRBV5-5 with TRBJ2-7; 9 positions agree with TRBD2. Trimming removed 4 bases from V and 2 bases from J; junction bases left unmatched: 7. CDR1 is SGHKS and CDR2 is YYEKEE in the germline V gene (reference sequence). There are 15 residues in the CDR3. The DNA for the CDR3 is TGTGCCAGCAGCCGATCGACTAGCGGAACCTACGAGCAGTACTTC. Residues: CASSRSTSGTYEQYF.

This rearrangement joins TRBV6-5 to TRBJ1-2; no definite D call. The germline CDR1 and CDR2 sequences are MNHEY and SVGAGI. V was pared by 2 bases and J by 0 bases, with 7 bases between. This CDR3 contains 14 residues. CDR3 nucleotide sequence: TGTGCCAGCAGTTACGGCAGCCCTAACTATGGCTACACCTTC. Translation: CASSYGSPNYGYTF.

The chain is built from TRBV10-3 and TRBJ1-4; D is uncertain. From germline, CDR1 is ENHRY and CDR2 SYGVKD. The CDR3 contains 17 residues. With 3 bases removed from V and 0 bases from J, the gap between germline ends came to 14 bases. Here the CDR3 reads CAISESESFATNEKLFF. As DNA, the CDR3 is TGTGCCATCAGTGAATCAGAATCCTTCGCAACTAATGAAAAACTGTTTTTT.

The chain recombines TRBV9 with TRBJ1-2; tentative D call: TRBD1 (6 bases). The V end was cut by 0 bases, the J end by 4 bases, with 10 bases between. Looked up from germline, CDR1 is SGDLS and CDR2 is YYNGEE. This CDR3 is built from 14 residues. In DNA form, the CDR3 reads TGTGCCAGCAGCGTAGCGGGGGGCGGCTATGGCTACACCTTC. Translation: CASSVAGGGYGYTF. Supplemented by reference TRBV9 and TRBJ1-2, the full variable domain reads DSGVTQTPKHLITATGQRVTLRCSPRSGDLSVYWYQQSLDQGLQFLIQYYNGEERAKGNILERFSAQQFPDLHSELNLSSLELGDSALYFCASSVAGGGYGYTFGSGTRLTVV.

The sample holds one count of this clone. CDR3 protein: CATSRAGQGAYQPQHF. For the CDR3, the DNA is TGTGCCACCAGCAGAGCGGGACAGGGGGCATATCAGCCCCAGCATTTT. V gene TRBV15 combines with J gene TRBJ1-5, with 12 positions matching TRBD1. V was pared by 1 base and J by 5 bases, with 3 bases of the junction left unmatched. CDR1 is LNHNV and CDR2 is YYDKDF in the germline V gene (reference sequence). This CDR3 is built from 16 residues.

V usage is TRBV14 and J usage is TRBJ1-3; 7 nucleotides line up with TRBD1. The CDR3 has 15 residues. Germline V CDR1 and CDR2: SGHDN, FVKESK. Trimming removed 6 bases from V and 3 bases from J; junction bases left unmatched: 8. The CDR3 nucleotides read TGTGCCAGCAGTCTGGACAGGTCATTTGGAAACACCATATATTTT. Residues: CASSLDRSFGNTIYF.

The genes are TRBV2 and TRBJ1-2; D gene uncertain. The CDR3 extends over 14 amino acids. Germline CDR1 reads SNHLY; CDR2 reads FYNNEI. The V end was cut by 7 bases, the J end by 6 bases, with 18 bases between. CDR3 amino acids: CASTEQTGAHGYTF. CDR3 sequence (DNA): TGTGCCAGCACCGAACAAACCGGAGCCCATGGCTACACCTTC.

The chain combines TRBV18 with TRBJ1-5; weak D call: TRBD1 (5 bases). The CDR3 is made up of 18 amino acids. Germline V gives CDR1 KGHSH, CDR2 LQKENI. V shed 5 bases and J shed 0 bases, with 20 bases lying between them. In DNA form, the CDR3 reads TGTGCCAGCTCATTATTTTCACCGGGGGACTATAGCAATCAGCCCCAGCATTTT. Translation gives CASSLFSPGDYSNQPQHF.

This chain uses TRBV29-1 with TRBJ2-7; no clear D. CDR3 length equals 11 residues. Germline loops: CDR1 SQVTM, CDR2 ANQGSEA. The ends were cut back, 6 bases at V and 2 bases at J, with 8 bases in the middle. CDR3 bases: TGCAGCGTAGACACTACCTACGAGCAGTACTTC. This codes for CSVDTTYEQYF.

The CDR3 DNA reads TGCAGCGTTGGTGGCCCAGCAGGAGACATTCAGTACTTC. Amino acids: CSVGGPAGDIQYF. This rearrangement joins TRBV29-1 to TRBJ2-4, with D unclear. The CDR3 sequence is 13 residues long. V lost 4 bases to trimming and J lost 8 bases, with 15 bases between them. The germline V gene has CDR1 SQVTM and CDR2 ANQGSEA.

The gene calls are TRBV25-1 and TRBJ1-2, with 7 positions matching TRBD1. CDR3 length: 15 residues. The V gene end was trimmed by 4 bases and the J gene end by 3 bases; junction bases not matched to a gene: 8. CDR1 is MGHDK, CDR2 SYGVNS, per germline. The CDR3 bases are TGTGCCAGCAGTGGGTCAAACAGGGGAGACTATGGCTACACCTTC. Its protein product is CASSGSNRGDYGYTF.

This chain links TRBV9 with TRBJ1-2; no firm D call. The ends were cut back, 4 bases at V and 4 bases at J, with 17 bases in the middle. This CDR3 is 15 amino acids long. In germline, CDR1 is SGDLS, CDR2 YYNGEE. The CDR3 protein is CASSPGGLEGYGYTF. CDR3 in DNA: TGTGCCAGCAGCCCGGGAGGCCTTGAGGGCTATGGCTACACCTTC.

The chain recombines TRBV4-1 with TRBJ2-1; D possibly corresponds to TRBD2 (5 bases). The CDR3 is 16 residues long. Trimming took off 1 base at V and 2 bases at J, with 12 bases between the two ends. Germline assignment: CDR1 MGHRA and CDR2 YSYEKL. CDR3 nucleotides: TGCGCCAGCAGCCAAGCACTAGTAGTTACCTACAATGAGCAGTTCTTC. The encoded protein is CASSQALVVTYNEQFF.

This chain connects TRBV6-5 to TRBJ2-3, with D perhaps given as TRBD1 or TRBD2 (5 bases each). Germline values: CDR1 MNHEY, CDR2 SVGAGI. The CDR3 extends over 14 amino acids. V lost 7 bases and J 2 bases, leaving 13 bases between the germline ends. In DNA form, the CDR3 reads TGTGCCAGCAAACCGGGACGCCTCACAGATACGCAGTATTTT. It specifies CASKPGRLTDTQYF.

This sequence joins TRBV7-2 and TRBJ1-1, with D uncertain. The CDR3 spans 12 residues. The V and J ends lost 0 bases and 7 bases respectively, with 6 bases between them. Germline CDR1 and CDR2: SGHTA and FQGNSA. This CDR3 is CASSLADGEAFF. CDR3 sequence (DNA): TGTGCCAGCAGCTTAGCGGACGGTGAAGCTTTCTTT.

The CDR3 DNA follows: TGTGCCAGCAGTTACTCCTCGATCAGGTCTGGCTATGGCTACACCTTC. Amino acid sequence: CASSYSSIRSGYGYTF. V is TRBV6-5 and J is TRBJ1-2; no firm D call. The CDR3 loop spans 16 amino acids. Germline-derived CDR1 and CDR2 are MNHEY and SVGAGI. Trimming shortened V by 0 bases and J by 4 bases, and 15 bases separated the two germline ends.

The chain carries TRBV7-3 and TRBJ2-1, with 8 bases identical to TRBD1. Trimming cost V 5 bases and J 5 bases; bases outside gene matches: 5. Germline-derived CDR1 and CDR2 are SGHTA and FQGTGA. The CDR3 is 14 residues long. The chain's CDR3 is CASSQTGVHNEQFF. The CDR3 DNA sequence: TGTGCCAGCAGCCAGACAGGGGTCCACAATGAGCAGTTCTTC.

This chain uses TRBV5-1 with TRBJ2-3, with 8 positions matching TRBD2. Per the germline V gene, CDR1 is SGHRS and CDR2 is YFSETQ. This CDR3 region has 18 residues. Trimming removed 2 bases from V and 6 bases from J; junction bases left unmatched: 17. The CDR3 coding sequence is TGCGCCAGCAGCTTATCCCCTTCGGGGGGGACCATAACCGATACGCAGTATTTT. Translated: CASSLSPSGGTITDTQYF.

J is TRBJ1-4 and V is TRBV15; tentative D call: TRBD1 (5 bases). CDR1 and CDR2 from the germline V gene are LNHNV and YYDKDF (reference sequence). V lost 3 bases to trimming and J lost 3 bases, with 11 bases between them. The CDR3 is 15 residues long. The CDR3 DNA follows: TGTGCCACCAGCAGTCCAGGGCTTCCTAATGAAAAACTGTTTTTT. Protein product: CATSSPGLPNEKLFF.

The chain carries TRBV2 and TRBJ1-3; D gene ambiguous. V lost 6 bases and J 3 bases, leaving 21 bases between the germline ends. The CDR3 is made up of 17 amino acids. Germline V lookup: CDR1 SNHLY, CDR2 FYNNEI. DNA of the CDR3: TGTGCCAGCAGGCCTAATGGGTGGCTTGGGGATGGAAACACCATATATTTT. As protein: CASRPNGWLGDGNTIYF. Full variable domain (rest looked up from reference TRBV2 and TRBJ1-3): EPEVTQTPSHQVTQMGQEVILRCVPISNHLYFYWYRQILGQKVEFLVSFYNNEISEKSEIFDDQFSVERPDGSNFTLKIRSTKLEDSAMYFCASRPNGWLGDGNTIYFGEGSWLTVV.

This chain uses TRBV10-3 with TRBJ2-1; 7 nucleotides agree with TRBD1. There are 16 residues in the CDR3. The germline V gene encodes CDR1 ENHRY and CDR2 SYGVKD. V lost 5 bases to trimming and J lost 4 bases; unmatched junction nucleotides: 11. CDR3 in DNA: TGTGCCATCAGTAGGGCCGGGACAGAGAGTTACAATGAGCAGTTCTTC. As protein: CAISRAGTESYNEQFF.

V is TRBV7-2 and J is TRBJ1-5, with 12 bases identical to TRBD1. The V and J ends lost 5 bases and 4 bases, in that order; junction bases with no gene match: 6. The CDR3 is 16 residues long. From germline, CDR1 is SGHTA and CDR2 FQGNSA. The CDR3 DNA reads TGTGCCAGCAGCCCCGGGACAGGGGGCGGTAATCAGCCCCAGCATTTT. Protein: CASSPGTGGGNQPQHF.

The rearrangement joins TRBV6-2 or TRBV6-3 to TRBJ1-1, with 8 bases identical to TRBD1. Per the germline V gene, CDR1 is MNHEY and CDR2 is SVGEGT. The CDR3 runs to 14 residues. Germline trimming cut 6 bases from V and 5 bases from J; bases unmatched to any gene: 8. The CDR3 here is CASSETGDPTEAFF. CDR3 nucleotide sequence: TGTGCCAGCAGCGAGACAGGGGATCCGACTGAAGCTTTCTTT.